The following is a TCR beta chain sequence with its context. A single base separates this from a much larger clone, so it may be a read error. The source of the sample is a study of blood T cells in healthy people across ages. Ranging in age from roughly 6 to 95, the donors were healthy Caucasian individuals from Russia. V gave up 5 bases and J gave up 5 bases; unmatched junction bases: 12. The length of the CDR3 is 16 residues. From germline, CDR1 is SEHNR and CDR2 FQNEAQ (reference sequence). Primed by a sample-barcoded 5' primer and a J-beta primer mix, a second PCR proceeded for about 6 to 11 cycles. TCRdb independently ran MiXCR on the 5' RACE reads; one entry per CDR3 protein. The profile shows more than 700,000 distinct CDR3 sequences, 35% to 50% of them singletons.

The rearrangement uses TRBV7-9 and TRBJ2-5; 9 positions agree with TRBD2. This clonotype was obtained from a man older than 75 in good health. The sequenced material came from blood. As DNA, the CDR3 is TGTGCCAGCAGCACCAGTGGACGAGCGGGAGGTGAGACCCAGTACTTC. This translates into CASSTSGRAGGETQYF. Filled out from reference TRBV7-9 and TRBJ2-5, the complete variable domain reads DTGVSQNPRHKITKRGQNVTFRCDPISEHNRLYWYRQTLGQGPEFLTYFQNEAQLEKSRLLSDRFSAERPKGSFSTLEIQRTEQGDSAMYLCASSTSGRAGGETQYFGPGTRLLVL.